One and the same sample provided the 17 T cell receptor beta chains below, sequenced in a study of T cell responses to AZD1222 COVID-19 vaccine. Produced via immunoSEQ multiplex PCR; TCRdb's table is partial and in-frame only. The sample includes about 110,000 clones, roughly 92% seen only once; the top ten take less than 2.5%. Source: peripheral blood, taken 28 days after the second AZD1222 dose. The source of these receptors is an adult who received the AZD1222 COVID-19 vaccine.

The V gene is TRBV4-2, the J gene TRBJ1-1; 9 bases fit TRBD1. The CDR3 sequence is 16 residues long. CDR1 is LGHNA, CDR2 YNFKEQ, per germline. V trimming: 4 bases; J trimming: 7 bases; junction bases outside the gene matches: 13. The CDR3 spells CASSLGAGQGGDEAFF. The CDR3 DNA reads as TGTGCCAGCAGCCTCGGAGCGGGACAGGGAGGGGATGAAGCTTTCTTT.

The chain links TRBV19 to TRBJ1-4, with TRBD1 matching 10 bases. CDR1 and CDR2 from the germline V gene are LNHDA and SQIVND (reference sequence). Losses at the gene ends were 11 bases for V and 7 bases for J; bases not matched to a gene: 4. CDR3 length equals 12 residues. In DNA form, the CDR3 reads TGTGCCTGCCGGGACAGGGGTGAAAAACTGTTTTTT. Translation gives CACRDRGEKLFF.

The V gene is TRBV2, the J gene TRBJ1-2; TRBD1 is a possible D gene (6 bases). V lost 4 bases and J lost 4, with 10 bases in between. CDR1 SNHLY and CDR2 FYNNEI come from the germline V gene. This CDR3 is built from 13 residues. The CDR3 here is CASSVDRSYGYTF. For the CDR3, the DNA is TGTGCCAGCAGTGTAGACAGGAGCTATGGCTACACCTTC.

V is TRBV6-6 and J is TRBJ2-5, with D perhaps assigned TRBD1 or TRBD2 (6 bases each). Per the germline V gene, CDR1 is MNHNY and CDR2 is SVGAGI (reference sequence). The germline V and J ends were trimmed by 6 bases and 7 bases, with 24 bases remaining between them. CDR3 size: 16 residues. CDR3 bases: TGTGCCAGCAGCCCCCAGGGGAGCGCCGTGGGGGGGACCCAGTACTTC. This gives the protein CASSPQGSAVGGTQYF.

This chain uses TRBV6-6 with TRBJ1-2; 10 bases are shared with TRBD1. V dropped 2 bases and J dropped 5; count of bases not matched to a gene: 5. CDR1 and CDR2 from the germline V gene are MNHNY and SVGAGI (reference sequence). This CDR3 comprises 15 residues. This chain's CDR3 is CASSYRTGGVYGYTF. CDR3 coding DNA: TGTGCCAGCAGTTACAGGACAGGGGGTGTATATGGCTACACCTTC.

J is TRBJ1-1 and V is TRBV2; D uncertain. This CDR3 spans 13 amino acids. CDR1 is SNHLY and CDR2 is FYNNEI in the germline V gene. V was cut by 6 bases and J by 1 base, with 9 bases left in between. The CDR3 nucleotides read TGTGCCAGCAGAAAGGCCCCGAACACTGAAGCTTTCTTT. Translation: CASRKAPNTEAFF. The full variable domain, completed using reference TRBV2 and TRBJ1-1, is EPEVTQTPSHQVTQMGQEVILRCVPISNHLYFYWYRQILGQKVEFLVSFYNNEISEKSEIFDDQFSVERPDGSNFTLKIRSTKLEDSAMYFCASRKAPNTEAFFGQGTRLTVV.

This clone appeared once. The CDR3 sequence is CASSHLTVSYEQYF. CDR3 sequence (DNA): TGTGCCAGCAGCCACCTGACGGTCTCCTACGAGCAGTACTTC. J is TRBJ2-7 and V is TRBV3-1 (or the pseudogene TRBV3-2), with D uncertain. The germline CDR1 and CDR2 sequences are LGHDT and YNNKEL (reference sequence). V lost 3 bases and J 0 bases, leaving 9 bases between the germline ends. This CDR3 is 14 amino acids long.

The chain recombines TRBV3-1 (or the pseudogene TRBV3-2) with TRBJ2-7, with D perhaps TRBD1 (5 bases). The V and J ends lost 3 bases and 3 bases respectively, with 18 bases between them. Looked up from germline, CDR1 is LGHDT and CDR2 is YNNKEL (reference sequence). The CDR3 is 16 residues long. This CDR3 is CASSHSPDLTDYEQYF. CDR3 nucleotide sequence: TGTGCCAGCAGCCACTCCCCAGATCTGACAGACTACGAGCAGTACTTC.

This clone was recorded once. The rearrangement links TRBV5-1 to TRBJ1-1; TRBD1 matches 9 bases. Trimming took 4 bases from V and 1 from J; bases not matched to a gene: 17. CDR3 length: 19 amino acids. In germline, CDR1 is SGHRS, CDR2 YFSETQ. Written as DNA, the CDR3 is TGCGCCAGCAGCCCATTACCGGCTTCGGGGGACAGGGCGAACACTGAAGCTTTCTTT. It codes for CASSPLPASGDRANTEAFF.

This clone was recorded only once. This rearrangement joins TRBV10-3 to TRBJ1-1; 11 bases align to TRBD1. V was pared by 8 bases and J by 2 bases, with 1 base of the junction left unmatched. The CDR3 totals 13 residues. Germline V lookup: CDR1 ENHRY, CDR2 SYGVKD. The CDR3 bases are TGTGCCATCGGACAGGGGGCCAACACTGAAGCTTTCTTT. This codes for CAIGQGANTEAFF.

The chain recombines TRBV12-3 or TRBV12-4 with TRBJ2-4; no firm D call. This CDR3 has 13 residues. V lost 4 bases and J 2 bases, leaving 6 bases between the germline ends. The CDR3: CASSWGSKNIQYF. DNA of the CDR3: TGTGCCAGCAGTTGGGGATCCAAAAACATTCAGTACTTC.

This clone was seen a single time. The V call is TRBV7-9, the J call TRBJ2-7; no clear D gene. The ends were cut back, 1 base at V and 0 bases at J, with 13 bases in the middle. The CDR3 runs 16 residues. CDR1 is SEHNR, CDR2 FQNEAQ, per germline (reference sequence). The CDR3 coding sequence is TGTGCCAGCAGCTTAGGAGGTTCCCCATCCTCCTACGAGCAGTACTTC. It is translated as CASSLGGSPSSYEQYF.

The rearrangement joins TRBV18 to TRBJ2-3, with unresolved D. V lost 0 bases to trimming and J lost 1 base, with 14 bases between them. The germline V gene has CDR1 KGHSH and CDR2 LQKENI. The CDR3 consists of 17 residues. CDR3 bases: TGTGCCAGCTCACCACCGTTGGGGTTTGGAGGCACAGATACGCAGTATTTT. Protein product: CASSPPLGFGGTDTQYF. The variable domain in full, with the rest retrieved from reference TRBV18 and TRBJ2-3, is NAGVMQNPRHLVRRRGQEARLRCSPMKGHSHVYWYRQLPEEGLKFMVYLQKENIIDESGMPKERFSAEFPKEGPSILRIQQVVRGDSAAYFCASSPPLGFGGTDTQYFGPGTRLTVL.

J is TRBJ2-7 and V is TRBV11-2; TRBD1 agrees at 10 bases. The CDR3 has 15 residues. Germline V gives CDR1 SGHAT, CDR2 FQNNGV. J was trimmed by 8 bases and V by 3 bases; bases with no gene match: 10. CDR3 bases: TGTGCCAGCAGCTTGGGACAGGGGCGCTTTACGAAGCAGTACTTC. Translation gives CASSLGQGRFTKQYF.

The V call is TRBV7-6, the J call TRBJ1-5, with 8 bases that match TRBD1. There are 19 residues in the CDR3. Germline V gives CDR1 SGHVS, CDR2 FNYEAQ. V lost 0 bases and J lost 0; bases outside the gene matches: 10. CDR3 protein: CASSLAGQDNRYSNQPQHF. The CDR3 nucleotides read TGTGCCAGCAGCTTAGCGGGACAGGATAATCGATATAGCAATCAGCCCCAGCATTTT.

The CDR3: CASSDRQGSTYNEQFF. CDR3 DNA sequence: TGTGCCAGCAGTGACCGACAGGGGTCTACCTACAATGAGCAGTTCTTC. The gene calls are TRBV6-4 and TRBJ2-1; TRBD1 aligns across 8 bases. The length of the CDR3 is 16 residues. Per the germline V gene, CDR1 is MRHNA and CDR2 is SNTAGT. The V and J ends lost 2 bases and 2 bases, in that order; junction bases with no gene match: 5.

This clone was seen only once. CDR3 DNA sequence: TGTGCCAGCAGACTAGCGGGGGGGCCAGAAGATACGCAGTATTTT. Protein sequence: CASRLAGGPEDTQYF. The rearrangement links TRBV7-3 to TRBJ2-3; TRBD2 matches 13 bases. V lost 6 bases, J lost 5 bases, and 5 bases stayed unmatched. The CDR3 runs to 15 residues. Germline assignment: CDR1 SGHTA and CDR2 FQGTGA. The full variable domain, rest sourced from reference TRBV7-3 and TRBJ2-3, is GAGVSQTPSNKVTEKGKYVELRCDPISGHTALYWYRQSLGQGPEFLIYFQGTGAADDSGLPNDRFFAVRPEGSVSTLKIQRTERGDSAVYLCASRLAGGPEDTQYFGPGTRLTVL.